This passage covers 9 T cell receptor beta chains from one sample sequenced in a study of shared clonotypes between healthy human individuals. Using immunoSEQ multiplex PCR, the repertoire was profiled, and TCRdb retains in-frame clones only, with some absent. The table has more than 2,000,000 clones, approximately 94% seen once. The sequenced material came from naive CD4+ T cells sorted from blood. Subset meaning: CD45RA+ positively selected. The receptors come from a man between 18 and 35 years old in good health.

The CDR3: CASSPSLPDTQYF. The CDR3 DNA sequence: TGCGCCAGCAGCCCCTCGCTCCCAGATACGCAGTATTTT. V usage is TRBV4-1 and J usage is TRBJ2-3; D is unclear. From germline, CDR1 is MGHRA and CDR2 YSYEKL. V was cut by 4 bases and J by 4 bases, with 9 bases left in between. CDR3 size: 13 residues.

This chain uses TRBV28 with TRBJ2-5; D call uncertain. The J call may be faulty, since TRBJ2-7 better matches the DNA end. The length of the CDR3 is 12 residues. Germline values: CDR1 MDHEN, CDR2 SYDVKM. CDR3 residues: CASSFGPYEQYF. As DNA, the CDR3 is TGTGCCAGCAGTTTCGGGCCCTACGAGCAGTACTTC.

The gene calls are TRBV29-1 and TRBJ2-5; 9 nucleotides line up with TRBD2. Trimming at V came to 6 bases and at J to 2 bases, leaving 4 bases not matched to a gene. The CDR3 length is 13 residues. Germline lookup yields CDR1 SQVTM and CDR2 ANQGSEA. The CDR3 sequence is CSVAGGRQETQYF. The CDR3 bases are TGCAGCGTAGCGGGGGGTAGGCAAGAGACCCAGTACTTC.

The chain recombines TRBV15 with TRBJ2-3; 8 bases match TRBD2. The germline CDR1 and CDR2 sequences are LNHNV and YYDKDF (reference sequence). This CDR3 has 16 residues. Trimming took 5 bases from V and 6 from J; bases not matched to a gene: 13. The CDR3 is CATSEGAGVLFDTQYF. CDR3 coding DNA: TGTGCCACCAGCGAGGGAGCGGGGGTCCTGTTCGATACGCAGTATTTT.

J is TRBJ1-6 and V is TRBV5-1, with D maybe TRBD1 (5 bases). Trimming cost V 1 base and J 9 bases, with 11 bases left between them. The CDR3 has 14 residues. Germline V gives CDR1 SGHRS, CDR2 YFSETQ. The CDR3 sequence is CASSLQGERSPLHF. CDR3 sequence (DNA): TGCGCCAGCAGCTTGCAGGGTGAGCGTTCACCCCTCCACTTT.

Worth noting for this clone: The sample contains more than one DNA sequence encoding this CDR3. The chain joins TRBV6-6 to TRBJ1-1; a weak D match, TRBD1 (5 bases). This CDR3 has 13 amino acids. Trimming took 0 bases from V and 5 from J, leaving 7 bases between them. Germline V gives CDR1 MNHNY, CDR2 SVGAGI (reference sequence). The CDR3: CASSYSGGTEAFF. The CDR3 region has the DNA TGTGCCAGCAGTTACTCGGGGGGTACTGAAGCTTTCTTT.

The V call is TRBV9, the J call TRBJ2-1; the match to TRBD2 covers 8 bases. The CDR3 contains 16 residues. With V trimmed by 4 bases and J by 6 bases, 12 bases remained unmatched. Germline assignment: CDR1 SGDLS and CDR2 YYNGEE. The CDR3 sequence: CASSPRTGTSVNEQFF. CDR3 bases: TGTGCCAGCAGCCCGCGAACTGGGACTAGTGTCAATGAGCAGTTCTTC.

The chain carries TRBV27 and TRBJ2-2, with 14 bases identical to TRBD2. V lost 6 bases and J lost 4; bases outside the gene matches: 13. CDR1 is MNHEY, CDR2 SMNVEV, per germline (reference sequence). This CDR3 region has 19 residues. The CDR3 sequence is CASRLSGLAGAFTTGELFF. The CDR3 DNA follows: TGTGCCAGCAGACTCTCGGGACTAGCGGGGGCCTTTACCACCGGGGAGCTGTTTTTT.

In regard to this clone: This same CDR3 is encoded by further DNA sequences in the sample. This chain links TRBV7-9 with TRBJ1-4; no firm D call. Trimming shortened V by 2 bases and J by 4 bases, and 8 bases separated the two germline ends. The CDR3 extends over 14 amino acids. Germline V gene data show CDR1 as SEHNR and CDR2 as FQNEAQ (reference sequence). The CDR3 DNA sequence: TGTGCCAGCAGCTTACTGCTCGATAATGAAAAACTGTTTTTT. Protein product: CASSLLLDNEKLFF.